What follows are 19 T cell receptor beta chains derived from one specimen sequenced in a study of tissue T cells after allogeneic stem cell transplantation. Data came from immunoSEQ multiplex PCR; TCRdb stores just in-frame clones and leaves some out. This sample carries tens of thousands of clones, more than 60% of them seen once, and the ten largest clones take 7.7%. The sample here was tissue from the ileum, taken at autopsy. The source is a female donor aged 60 or older with lung cancer.

CDR3 sequence reads: CASSPRSMNTEAFF. CDR3 in DNA: TGCGCCAGCAGTCCCAGATCCATGAACACTGAAGCTTTCTTT. The rearrangement links TRBV4-1 to TRBJ1-1; D gene unclear. The CDR3 is made up of 14 amino acids. The V gene's germline CDR1 is MGHRA and CDR2 YSYEKL. Trimming removed 6 bases from V and 0 bases from J, with 11 bases in between.

V and J are TRBV15 and TRBJ2-3; 7 nucleotides match TRBD2. The trim removed 0 bases at V and 3 bases at J, leaving 6 bases unmatched. The CDR3 extends over 16 amino acids. Germline V gene sequence: CDR1 LNHNV, CDR2 YYDKDF (reference sequence). This chain's CDR3 is CATSRDRTRGTDTQYF. Here the CDR3 DNA reads TGTGCCACCAGCAGAGATCGAACGCGGGGGACAGATACGCAGTATTTT.

The V and J genes are TRBV5-6 and TRBJ1-6; a weak D match, TRBD1 (6 bases). Germline-derived CDR1 and CDR2 are SGHDT and YYEEEE. Trimming shortened V by 4 bases and J by 10 bases, and 15 bases separated the two germline ends. This CDR3 spans 14 amino acids. The CDR3 coding sequence is TGTGCCAGCAGCGACGGACAGCCAGGCTCACCCCTCCACTTT. Amino acids: CASSDGQPGSPLHF.

This clone was seen more than once but under ten times. The V call is TRBV19, the J call TRBJ2-7, with 7 bases that match TRBD2. The CDR3 has 13 amino acids. The germline V gene has CDR1 LNHDA and CDR2 SQIVND (reference sequence). J was trimmed by 2 bases and V by 5 bases; bases with no gene match: 3. The CDR3 DNA follows: TGTGCCAGTAGTCCAGGGACTACCTACGAGCAGTACTTC. Protein sequence: CASSPGTTYEQYF.

The V and J genes are TRBV7-8 and TRBJ2-1; no clear D gene. The V and J ends lost 3 bases and 3 bases respectively, with 0 bases between them. Per the germline V gene, CDR1 is SGHVS and CDR2 is FQNEAQ. The CDR3 is made up of 11 amino acids. CDR3 DNA sequence: TGTGCCAGCAGCTTCTACAATGAGCAGTTCTTC. This sequence encodes CASSFYNEQFF.

This chain joins TRBV28 and TRBJ1-3, with 7 bases matching TRBD1. The germline CDR1 and CDR2 sequences are MDHEN and SYDVKM. The CDR3 contains 17 residues. Germline trimming cut 7 bases from V and 0 bases from J; bases unmatched to any gene: 12. Here the CDR3 reads CASTPGGTPRSGNTIYF. The CDR3 DNA sequence: TGTGCCAGCACACCAGGGGGTACACCCCGCTCTGGAAACACCATATATTTT.

The gene calls are TRBV18 and TRBJ1-4, with D perhaps matching TRBD1 (6 bases). V lost 6 bases and J 4 bases, leaving 12 bases between the germline ends. The CDR3 has 14 residues. Looked up from germline, CDR1 is KGHSH and CDR2 is LQKENI. The CDR3 here is CASSRQEINEKLFF. In DNA form, the CDR3 reads TGTGCCAGCTCCCGACAGGAGATTAATGAAAAACTGTTTTTT. Combining the CDR3 with reference TRBV18 and TRBJ1-4 gives the whole variable domain NAGVMQNPRHLVRRRGQEARLRCSPMKGHSHVYWYRQLPEEGLKFMVYLQKENIIDESGMPKERFSAEFPKEGPSILRIQQVVRGDSAAYFCASSRQEINEKLFFGSGTQLSVL.

A few counts support this clone. The chain joins TRBV6-5 to TRBJ1-2; TRBD1 might be the D (6 bases). Germline CDR1 reads MNHEY; CDR2 reads SVGAGI. This CDR3 has 13 amino acids. V lost 6 bases, J lost 3 bases, and 11 bases lay in between. The CDR3 bases are TGTGCCAGCAGCGCCAGGGGACACTATGGCTACACCTTC. Encoded protein: CASSARGHYGYTF.

This rearrangement joins TRBV6-5 to TRBJ1-2, with D hard to call. Germline V gene lookup returns CDR1 MNHEY and CDR2 SVGAGI. Trimming removed 6 bases from V and 5 bases from J, with 10 bases in between. The CDR3 totals 12 residues. CDR3 bases: TGTGCCAGCAGGGGCACAGAATATGGCTACACCTTC. This encodes CASRGTEYGYTF.

The V call is TRBV3-1 (or the pseudogene TRBV3-2), the J call TRBJ2-7; a possible D gene is TRBD2 (6 bases). This CDR3 is 14 amino acids long. Germline lookup yields CDR1 LGHDT and CDR2 YNNKEL (reference sequence). Trimming took off 1 base at V and 0 bases at J, with 7 bases between the two ends. The CDR3 DNA is TGTGCCAGCAGCCAAGGTAGCGGCTCCTACGAGCAGTACTTC. Translation gives CASSQGSGSYEQYF.

The chain joins TRBV14 to TRBJ2-7, with 8 bases fitting TRBD1. V was clipped by 4 bases and J by 3 bases; unmatched bases: 2. Germline V gene lookup returns CDR1 SGHDN and CDR2 FVKESK. The CDR3 consists of 13 residues. CDR3 nucleotides: TGTGCCAGCAGCCGAGGACAGGGCTACGAGCAGTACTTC. Protein: CASSRGQGYEQYF.

The J gene is TRBJ2-7, the V gene TRBV9, with a tentative D call TRBD1 (5 bases). Germline V lookup: CDR1 SGDLS, CDR2 YYNGEE. This CDR3 spans 16 amino acids. V was pared by 0 bases and J by 2 bases, with 15 bases between. CDR3 bases: TGTGCCAGCAGCGTAGGTAGGGGCACAAAAGCCTACGAGCAGTACTTC. Its protein is CASSVGRGTKAYEQYF.

CDR3 in amino acids: CASSQDFPLRGSDTQYF. The CDR3 bases are TGTGCCAGCAGCCAAGATTTCCCGCTCAGGGGATCAGATACGCAGTATTTT. The chain uses TRBV14 and TRBJ2-3, with D possibly being TRBD1 (6 bases). Germline CDR1 SGHDN, CDR2 FVKESK. The CDR3 extends over 17 amino acids. V shed 0 bases and J shed 4 bases, with 17 bases lying between them.

The chain combines TRBV18 with TRBJ1-1; a possible D gene is TRBD1 (6 bases). From germline, CDR1 is KGHSH and CDR2 LQKENI. This CDR3 is built from 14 residues. The V end was cut by 2 bases, the J end by 5 bases, with 12 bases between. DNA of the CDR3: TGTGCCAGCTCACCAGATCAGGGGTATACTGAAGCTTTCTTT. Translated: CASSPDQGYTEAFF.

DNA for the CDR3: TGTGCCAGCAGTTTAGAGTGGAACACTGAAGCTTTCTTT. This gives the protein CASSLEWNTEAFF. The V call is TRBV12-3 or TRBV12-4, the J call TRBJ1-1, with no clear D. The CDR3 has 13 residues. Between the trimmed V and J ends, which lost 1 base and 1 base, there was a span of 4 bases.

DNA of the CDR3: TGTGCCAGCAGCCTCACAGGGGGGCCCCTCCACTTT. Encoded protein: CASSLTGGPLHF. The V and J genes are TRBV13 and TRBJ1-6; TRBD1 agrees at 8 bases. V was clipped by 5 bases and J by 13 bases; unmatched bases: 4. Germline CDR1 reads PRHDT; CDR2 reads FYEKMQ (reference sequence). The CDR3 is 12 residues long.

The rearrangement joins TRBV30 to TRBJ2-5, with 8 bases fitting TRBD1. This CDR3 is built from 13 residues. Germline CDR1 and CDR2: GTSNPN and SVGIG (reference sequence). The CDR3 nucleotides are TGTGTCTCCCGGAGGACAGGGCAAGAGACCCAGTACTTC. Translated, it gives CVSRRTGQETQYF.

The chain couples TRBV2 to TRBJ2-6; 12 nucleotides line up with TRBD1. J lost 4 bases, V lost 7 bases, and 5 bases had no gene match. Germline values: CDR1 SNHLY, CDR2 FYNNEI. The CDR3 is 16 residues long. CDR3 region: CASKGTGGVGANVLTF. For the CDR3, the DNA is TGTGCCAGCAAGGGGACAGGGGGCGTCGGGGCCAACGTCCTGACTTTC.

J is TRBJ1-2 and V is TRBV10-3; D is uncertain. V was clipped by 3 bases and J by 8 bases, with 19 bases between them. The CDR3 extends over 15 amino acids. Germline values: CDR1 ENHRY, CDR2 SYGVKD. The CDR3 coding sequence is TGTGCCATCAGTGACCCCGGTCGGGCCGCTGGCGGCTACACCTTC. It codes for CAISDPGRAAGGYTF.